The 22 T cell receptor beta chains presented below share a single source sample, sequenced in a study of T cell repertoires in cytomegalovirus infection. TCRdb re-derived calls from the reads in MiXCR, one entry per CDR3 protein. The data hold around 180,000 distinct CDR3 sequences, with roughly 27% observed a single time. The sequenced material came from PBMCs. The receptors derive from a human donor in good health (CMV status not recorded). Some clones in this sample may be carry-over from other donors' samples.

Ten or more counts support this clonotype. The V call is TRBV11-2, the J call TRBJ2-1, with D tentatively TRBD1 (6 bases). This CDR3 comprises 15 residues. Germline CDR1 reads SGHAT; CDR2 reads FQNNGV. With 0 bases removed from V and 1 base from J, the gap between germline ends came to 7 bases. The CDR3 region is CASSLDRGSYNEQFF. CDR3 bases: TGTGCCAGCAGCTTAGACAGGGGATCCTACAATGAGCAGTTCTTC. The variable domain in full, with the rest retrieved from reference TRBV11-2 and TRBJ2-1, is EAGVAQSPRYKIIEKRQSVAFWCNPISGHATLYWYQQILGQGPKLLIQFQNNGVVDDSQLPKDRFSAERLKGVDSTLKIQPAKLEDSAVYLCASSLDRGSYNEQFFGPGTRLTVL.

As for this clonotype: At one end the junction does not follow the germline gene, possibly because of a read error. The chain carries TRBV7-7 and TRBJ2-1; perhaps D is TRBD1 or TRBD2 (5 bases each). Germline values: CDR1 SSHAT, CDR2 FNYEAQ (reference sequence). The CDR3 loop spans 14 amino acids. The CDR3 sequence: CASSLSGSGTEQFF. CDR3 in DNA: TGTGCTAGCAGCTTAAGTGGGTCGGGGACTGAGCAGTTCTTC.

This clonotype was detected a few times. The V and J genes are TRBV2 and TRBJ2-3; D perhaps matches TRBD1 (5 bases). Trimming cost V 4 bases and J 6 bases, with 14 bases left between them. CDR3 length: 14 residues. Per the germline V gene, CDR1 is SNHLY and CDR2 is FYNNEI. CDR3 bases: TGTGCCAGCAGTGTCTACAGGTTAGGGGATACGCAGTATTTT. Its protein product is CASSVYRLGDTQYF.

This clonotype appeared a few times. The chain is built from TRBV3-1 and TRBJ2-2, with 10 bases aligning to TRBD2. This CDR3 is 19 amino acids long. V trimming: 1 base; J trimming: 4 bases; junction bases outside the gene matches: 12. The germline CDR1 and CDR2 sequences are LGHDT and YNNKEL (reference sequence). The CDR3 DNA sequence: TGTGCCAGCAGCCAAGGGCTAGCGGGGGATTTGAGTTTCACCGGGGAGCTGTTTTTT. Its translation is CASSQGLAGDLSFTGELFF.

The rearrangement joins TRBV28 to TRBJ1-4; D is unclear. CDR1 is MDHEN and CDR2 is SYDVKM in the germline V gene. The CDR3 runs 12 residues. Trimming stripped 1 base from V and 8 bases from J, with 5 bases between. CDR3 DNA: TGTGCCAGCAGTTTATTCCCCGAAAAACTGTTTTTT. Encoded protein: CASSLFPEKLFF.

This clonotype has at least ten counts. J is TRBJ2-3 and V is TRBV20-1, with 7 bases fitting TRBD2. CDR1 DFQATT and CDR2 SNEGSKA come from the germline V gene (reference sequence). The V gene end was trimmed by 4 bases and the J gene end by 1 base; junction bases not matched to a gene: 5. CDR3 size: 14 residues. CDR3 amino acids: CSAKNAGGTDTQYF. The CDR3 DNA is TGCAGTGCTAAGAACGCGGGGGGCACAGATACGCAGTATTTT.

Of note for this clonotype: A much more abundant neighbour one base away suggests this may be a read error. The chain couples TRBV7-2 to TRBJ2-1; D is perhaps TRBD1 (5 bases). Germline-derived CDR1 and CDR2 are SGHTA and FQGNSA. This CDR3 spans 16 amino acids. The CDR3 DNA sequence: TGTGCCGGCAGCCCCCTAGGCAGGGCTTCACGGAATGAGCAGTTCTTC. Its protein is CAGSPLGRASRNEQFF. The variable domain in full, with the rest retrieved from reference TRBV7-2 and TRBJ2-1, is GAGVSQSPSNKVTEKGKDVELRCDPISGHTALYWYRQSLGQGLEFLIYFQGNSAPDKSGLPSDRFSAERTGGSVSTLTIQRTQQEDSAVYLCAGSPLGRASRNEQFFGPGTRLTVL.

This chain connects TRBV3-1 to TRBJ2-1, with D possibly being TRBD1 or TRBD2 (6 bases each). CDR1 and CDR2 (germline): LGHDT, YNNKEL (reference sequence). The CDR3 covers 18 residues. The V and J ends lost 0 bases and 0 bases respectively, with 15 bases between them. CDR3 residues: CASSQDKTGASSYNEQFF. The CDR3 DNA follows: TGTGCCAGCAGCCAAGATAAAACGGGGGCGAGCTCCTACAATGAGCAGTTCTTC.

The chain recombines TRBV29-1 with TRBJ1-1; D ambiguous. This CDR3 region has 12 residues. Germline CDR1 and CDR2: SQVTM and ANQGSEA. CDR3 residues: CTTYSQNTEAFF. The CDR3 nucleotides read TGCACCACGTACAGTCAGAACACTGAAGCTTTCTTT. Full variable domain (outside the CDR3, taken from reference TRBV29-1 and TRBJ1-1): SAVISQKPSRDICQRGTSLTIQCQVDSQVTMMFWYRQQPGQSLTLIATANQGSEATYESGFVIDKFPISRPNLTFSTLTVSNMSPEDSSIYLCTTYSQNTEAFFGQGTRLTVV.

The CDR3 sequence is CASSETGAKNIQYF. The CDR3 DNA reads TGTGCCAGCAGTGAGACAGGGGCGAAAAACATTCAGTACTTC. V gene TRBV25-1 combines with J gene TRBJ2-4; 8 bases agree with TRBD1. CDR3 size: 14 residues. Looked up from germline, CDR1 is MGHDK and CDR2 is SYGVNS. With 3 bases clipped from V and 4 bases from J, the junction kept 2 bases outside the gene matches.

The chain couples TRBV12-3 or TRBV12-4 to TRBJ1-2; the match to TRBD1 covers 9 bases. V shed 5 bases, J shed 7 bases, and the junction held 11 bases outside the gene matches. The CDR3 totals 15 residues. CDR3 nucleotide sequence: TGTGCCAGCAGTCCAGGGGGACAGGGAGTCGGTGGCTACACCTTC. This translates into CASSPGGQGVGGYTF.

This clonotype appeared many times. The rearrangement links TRBV7-2 to TRBJ2-5; the match to TRBD2 covers 8 bases. V shed 5 bases, J shed 1 base, and the junction held 6 bases outside the gene matches. The CDR3 loop spans 15 amino acids. CDR1 and CDR2 (germline): SGHTA, FQGNSA. This CDR3 reads CASSGDAGGQETQYF. CDR3 nucleotides: TGTGCCAGCAGCGGGGATGCGGGGGGCCAAGAGACCCAGTACTTC. Drawing the rest from reference TRBV7-2 and TRBJ2-5, the complete variable domain is GAGVSQSPSNKVTEKGKDVELRCDPISGHTALYWYRQSLGQGLEFLIYFQGNSAPDKSGLPSDRFSAERTGGSVSTLTIQRTQQEDSAVYLCASSGDAGGQETQYFGPGTRLLVL.

This chain links TRBV7-3 with TRBJ1-1; the D gene is possibly TRBD1 (6 bases). There are 13 residues in the CDR3. V was shortened by 4 bases and J by 11 bases, with 17 bases between the two germline ends. Germline lookup yields CDR1 SGHTA and CDR2 FQGTGA. The CDR3 nucleotides are TGTGCCAGCAGCTCCAATGGACAGATAGACGCTTTCTTT. This encodes CASSSNGQIDAFF.

This clonotype has ten or more counts. The chain recombines TRBV7-3 with TRBJ1-1; no firm D call. The CDR3 extends over 15 amino acids. Germline values: CDR1 SGHTA, CDR2 FQGTGA. V lost 1 base, J lost 2 bases, and 11 bases lay in between. CDR3 sequence: CASSLNPGSNTEAFF. Here the CDR3 DNA reads TGTGCCAGCAGCTTAAATCCGGGGTCAAACACTGAAGCTTTCTTT. The variable domain in full, completed from reference TRBV7-3 and TRBJ1-1, reads GAGVSQTPSNKVTEKGKYVELRCDPISGHTALYWYRQSLGQGPEFLIYFQGTGAADDSGLPNDRFFAVRPEGSVSTLKIQRTERGDSAVYLCASSLNPGSNTEAFFGQGTRLTVV.

The V call is TRBV19, the J call TRBJ1-2; no definite D call. The germline V gene encodes CDR1 LNHDA and CDR2 SQIVND (reference sequence). The CDR3 extends over 12 amino acids. Trimming cost V 7 bases and J 2 bases, with 8 bases left between them. CDR3 protein: CASTADNYGYTF. In DNA, the CDR3 is TGTGCCAGTACGGCAGACAACTATGGCTACACCTTC.

This clonotype was seen a handful of times. The rearrangement uses TRBV7-9 and TRBJ1-4, with TRBD1 matching 9 bases. The germline gives CDR1 SEHNR, CDR2 FQNEAQ (reference sequence). The V and J ends lost 5 bases and 4 bases, in that order; junction bases with no gene match: 2. The CDR3 sequence is 14 residues long. CDR3: CASSGTGNNEKLFF. The CDR3, as DNA: TGTGCCAGCAGCGGGACAGGGAATAATGAAAAACTGTTTTTT.

J is TRBJ2-5 and V is TRBV12-3 or TRBV12-4; no clear D. The CDR3 runs to 11 residues. The V end was cut by 6 bases, the J end by 5 bases, with 7 bases between. This CDR3 reads CASSPRETQYF. CDR3 sequence (DNA): TGTGCCAGCAGCCCCAGGGAGACCCAGTACTTC.

This clonotype was detected many times. The chain combines TRBV20-1 with TRBJ1-1; D gene ambiguous. The CDR3 consists of 12 residues. Germline V gene data show CDR1 as DFQATT and CDR2 as SNEGSKA (reference sequence). The ends were cut back, 3 bases at V and 6 bases at J, with 11 bases in the middle. The chain's CDR3 is CSARVREAEAFF. DNA of the CDR3: TGCAGTGCTAGGGTTAGGGAGGCTGAAGCTTTCTTT.

This clonotype was picked up many times. The chain links TRBV7-2 to TRBJ1-4, with TRBD1 as a possible D gene (6 bases). Germline loops: CDR1 SGHTA, CDR2 FQGNSA. CDR3 length: 14 residues. Trimming stripped 5 bases from V and 7 bases from J, with 14 bases between. CDR3 in amino acids: CASSPHRDSEKLFF. CDR3 coding DNA: TGTGCCAGCAGCCCACACAGGGATAGTGAAAAACTGTTTTTT.

The chain couples TRBV20-1 to TRBJ1-1; 7 bases agree with TRBD1. The CDR3 is 15 residues long. The ends lost 3 bases at V and 4 bases at J; junction bases unmatched: 11. In germline, CDR1 is DFQATT, CDR2 SNEGSKA (reference sequence). The chain's CDR3 is CSARSVWSGGTEAFF. CDR3 nucleotides: TGCAGTGCTAGGAGCGTGTGGTCAGGGGGCACTGAAGCTTTCTTT.

This clonotype was picked up many times. V usage is TRBV7-2 and J usage is TRBJ1-1; no reliable D call. The CDR3 is made up of 14 amino acids. Trimming cost V 3 bases and J 2 bases, with 10 bases left between them. Germline lookup yields CDR1 SGHTA and CDR2 FQGNSA. The DNA for the CDR3 is TGTGCCAGCAGCTTGGGGATTTCCAACACTGAAGCTTTCTTT. Protein: CASSLGISNTEAFF.

This clonotype was found a few times. The chain uses TRBV7-3 and TRBJ1-1; D may be TRBD1 (5 bases). Trimming removed 1 base from V and 1 base from J, with 13 bases in between. This CDR3 contains 16 residues. Germline CDR1 SGHTA, CDR2 FQGTGA. In DNA, the CDR3 is TGTGCCAGCAGCTTAAACCCCCCCGGGGCGAACACTGAAGCTTTCTTT. Its translation is CASSLNPPGANTEAFF.